The clone carrying this T cell receptor beta chain was counted only a few times. The data were taken from a study of cytomegalovirus exposure and HLA in healthy donors. The CDR3 extends over 20 amino acids. Germline V gene data show CDR1 as LGHNA and CDR2 as YSLEER. The ends lost 0 bases at V and 1 base at J; junction bases unmatched: 8. The PCR used 60 Vbeta and 13 Jbeta primers. Libraries were prepared by immunoSEQ multiplex PCR; TCRdb keeps only in-frame clonotypes and omits some of them. The table includes more than 150,000 clones, about four fifths detected once. This chain links TRBV4-3 with TRBJ2-1; 14 bases match TRBD2. The sequence derives from a woman between 45 and 60 years old in good health and CMV-seropositive. Sequencing was performed on PBMCs. The CDR3 region has the DNA TGCGCCAGCAGCCAAGATAGGACTAGCGGGGGGTCTCTATCCTACAATGAGCAGTTCTTC. It translates to CASSQDRTSGGSLSYNEQFF.